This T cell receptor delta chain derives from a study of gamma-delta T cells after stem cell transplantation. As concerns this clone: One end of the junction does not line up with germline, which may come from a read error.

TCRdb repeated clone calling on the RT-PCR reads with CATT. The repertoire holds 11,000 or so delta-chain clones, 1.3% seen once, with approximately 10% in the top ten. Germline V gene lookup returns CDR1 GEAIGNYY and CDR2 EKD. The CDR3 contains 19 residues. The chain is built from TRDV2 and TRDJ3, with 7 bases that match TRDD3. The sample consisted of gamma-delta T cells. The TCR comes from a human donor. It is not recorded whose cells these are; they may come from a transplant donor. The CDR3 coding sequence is TGTGCCTGTGACATAGCGGGGGGATCCAGGACCTGGGACACCCGACAGACGTTCTTC. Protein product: CACDIAGGSRTWDTRQTFF.